The next 15 T cell receptor beta chains were all read from a single sample in a study of cytomegalovirus exposure and HLA in healthy donors. The PCR ran on 60 Vbeta and 13 Jbeta primers. Assay: immunoSEQ multiplex PCR; the TCRdb copy retains only in-frame clones and omits some. The repertoire holds roughly 180,000 clones, with 75% to 80% as singletons. Input material: PBMCs. The receptors derive from a woman in her twenties or thirties in good health and CMV-seropositive.

This rearrangement joins TRBV29-1 to TRBJ2-5; perhaps TRBD2 as D (6 bases). This CDR3 has 12 amino acids. Looked up from germline, CDR1 is SQVTM and CDR2 is ANQGSEA. Trimming cost V 4 bases and J 4 bases, with 10 bases left between them. This chain's CDR3 is CSVAGVGETQYF. The DNA for the CDR3 is TGCAGCGTTGCGGGGGTAGGAGAGACCCAGTACTTC.

The V call is TRBV15, the J call TRBJ1-1; 7 bases are a match to TRBD1. Germline V CDR1 and CDR2: LNHNV, YYDKDF (reference sequence). The CDR3 contains 13 residues. The V segment lost 8 bases and the J segment 3 bases; nucleotides outside the gene matches: 6. CDR3 nucleotides: TGTGCCACCGGCCGGGACAGTTACACTGAAGCTTTCTTT. It codes for CATGRDSYTEAFF.

This sequence joins TRBV28 and TRBJ1-2, with D perhaps matching TRBD1 (5 bases). The germline V gene encodes CDR1 MDHEN and CDR2 SYDVKM. The V end was cut by 6 bases, the J end by 2 bases, with 7 bases between. The CDR3 extends over 12 amino acids. The CDR3 DNA follows: TGTGCCAGCAGGACAGTAAACTATGGCTACACCTTC. Protein product: CASRTVNYGYTF.

This chain joins TRBV28 and TRBJ2-5; maybe TRBD2 (6 bases). V was pared by 10 bases and J by 5 bases, with 20 bases between. Germline V lookup: CDR1 MDHEN, CDR2 SYDVKM. The CDR3 is 14 residues long. The chain's CDR3 is CATLIRGGGETQYF. The CDR3 DNA sequence: TGTGCCACCCTCATACGGGGAGGTGGGGAGACCCAGTACTTC.

This chain links TRBV13 with TRBJ2-5; D not certain. Germline loops: CDR1 PRHDT, CDR2 FYEKMQ (reference sequence). V dropped 4 bases and J dropped 2 bases, with 8 bases sitting between them. The CDR3 spans 13 residues. For the CDR3, the DNA is TGTGCCAGCAGCTATCCCCAGCAAGAGACCCAGTACTTC. It is translated as CASSYPQQETQYF.

Worth noting for this clone: Distinct nucleotide sequences in the sample also encode this CDR3. CDR3 sequence (DNA): TGTGCCAGTAGCAATACCGGGACTAACTACGAGCAGTACTTC. This encodes CASSNTGTNYEQYF. The chain recombines TRBV19 with TRBJ2-7; 7 bases are shared with TRBD2. Germline CDR1 is LNHDA and CDR2 is SQIVND (reference sequence). Losses at the gene ends were 6 bases for V and 3 bases for J; bases not matched to a gene: 8. The CDR3 runs to 14 residues.

Here the CDR3 DNA reads TGTGCCAGCAATTTACAGGGGTCGGAGACCCAGTACTTC. Translated, it gives CASNLQGSETQYF. The gene calls are TRBV6-1 and TRBJ2-5; 7 nucleotides align to TRBD1. The J segment lost 5 bases and the V segment lost 7 bases, leaving 7 bases of the junction unmatched. The CDR3 is 13 amino acids. In germline, CDR1 is MNHNS, CDR2 SASEGT.

This clone came up a few times. The rearrangement uses TRBV4-1 and TRBJ1-4, with TRBD1 matching over 8 bases. Losses at the gene ends were 5 bases for V and 8 bases for J; bases not matched to a gene: 19. The CDR3 runs 18 residues. Germline lookup yields CDR1 MGHRA and CDR2 YSYEKL. DNA of the CDR3: TGCGCCAGCAGCAAACTCGGGACAGGCCGGGGTAAGGGGGAAAAACTGTTTTTT. Translating it yields CASSKLGTGRGKGEKLFF.

The chain employs TRBV7-9 and TRBJ1-2; 9 bases are shared with TRBD1. Germline assignment: CDR1 SEHNR and CDR2 FQNEAQ (reference sequence). The CDR3 runs to 17 residues. V trimming: 5 bases; J trimming: 3 bases; junction bases outside the gene matches: 13. CDR3 DNA sequence: TGTGCCAGCAGCACAATTAGGGGACAGGGAGACGACTATGGCTACACCTTC. Translating gives CASSTIRGQGDDYGYTF.

CDR3 loop: CSVEEGGPGYTF. CDR3 nucleotide sequence: TGCAGCGTTGAAGAGGGGGGGCCTGGCTACACCTTC. The V call is TRBV29-1, the J call TRBJ1-2; D might be TRBD1 (6 bases). The CDR3 is 12 residues long. Per the germline V gene, CDR1 is SQVTM and CDR2 is ANQGSEA. Between the trimmed V and J ends, which lost 0 bases and 7 bases, there was a span of 9 bases.

As DNA, the CDR3 is TGCGCCAGCAGCTCCGGGACAGGGGGCAACGGGGAGCTGTTTTTT. Translation gives CASSSGTGGNGELFF. This rearrangement joins TRBV5-1 to TRBJ2-2, with 12 bases lining up with TRBD1. The CDR3 extends over 15 amino acids. The germline V gene has CDR1 SGHRS and CDR2 YFSETQ. V gave up 3 bases and J gave up 7 bases; unmatched junction bases: 4.

The chain carries TRBV5-1 and TRBJ1-4, with a tentative D call TRBD1 (5 bases). This CDR3 contains 15 residues. CDR1 is SGHRS and CDR2 is YFSETQ in the germline V gene. The germline V and J ends were trimmed by 5 bases and 3 bases, with 14 bases remaining between them. This CDR3 reads CASSRPGSANEKLFF. CDR3 DNA: TGCGCCAGCAGTAGGCCAGGGTCGGCTAATGAAAAACTGTTTTTT.

The V call is TRBV14, the J call TRBJ1-3; 9 nucleotides agree with TRBD1. Unmatched junction bases numbered 3, after V lost 4 bases and J lost 2 bases. CDR3 length equals 15 residues. CDR1 and CDR2 (germline): SGHDN, FVKESK. The CDR3: CASSLRTGAGNTIYF. The CDR3 coding sequence is TGTGCCAGCAGCCTTCGGACAGGGGCTGGAAACACCATATATTTT.

Only a few counts were recorded for this clone. The rearrangement joins TRBV18 to TRBJ2-7; 12 nucleotides line up with TRBD1. With V trimmed by 6 bases and J by 7 bases, 10 bases remained unmatched. The CDR3 runs to 15 residues. The germline V gene has CDR1 KGHSH and CDR2 LQKENI. CDR3 protein: CASSDRDRGQEEQYF. The CDR3 nucleotides are TGTGCCAGCTCCGATCGGGACAGGGGGCAAGAAGAGCAGTACTTC.

This clone occurred once. The rearrangement links TRBV2 to TRBJ2-7; 7 nucleotides match TRBD1. V shed 6 bases and J 5 bases; nucleotides not matched to a gene: 10. CDR1 and CDR2 from the germline V gene are SNHLY and FYNNEI. This CDR3 has 14 amino acids. The CDR3, as DNA: TGTGCCAGCAGGAGGACAGGCAATCAGCACGAGCAGTACTTC. The encoded protein is CASRRTGNQHEQYF.